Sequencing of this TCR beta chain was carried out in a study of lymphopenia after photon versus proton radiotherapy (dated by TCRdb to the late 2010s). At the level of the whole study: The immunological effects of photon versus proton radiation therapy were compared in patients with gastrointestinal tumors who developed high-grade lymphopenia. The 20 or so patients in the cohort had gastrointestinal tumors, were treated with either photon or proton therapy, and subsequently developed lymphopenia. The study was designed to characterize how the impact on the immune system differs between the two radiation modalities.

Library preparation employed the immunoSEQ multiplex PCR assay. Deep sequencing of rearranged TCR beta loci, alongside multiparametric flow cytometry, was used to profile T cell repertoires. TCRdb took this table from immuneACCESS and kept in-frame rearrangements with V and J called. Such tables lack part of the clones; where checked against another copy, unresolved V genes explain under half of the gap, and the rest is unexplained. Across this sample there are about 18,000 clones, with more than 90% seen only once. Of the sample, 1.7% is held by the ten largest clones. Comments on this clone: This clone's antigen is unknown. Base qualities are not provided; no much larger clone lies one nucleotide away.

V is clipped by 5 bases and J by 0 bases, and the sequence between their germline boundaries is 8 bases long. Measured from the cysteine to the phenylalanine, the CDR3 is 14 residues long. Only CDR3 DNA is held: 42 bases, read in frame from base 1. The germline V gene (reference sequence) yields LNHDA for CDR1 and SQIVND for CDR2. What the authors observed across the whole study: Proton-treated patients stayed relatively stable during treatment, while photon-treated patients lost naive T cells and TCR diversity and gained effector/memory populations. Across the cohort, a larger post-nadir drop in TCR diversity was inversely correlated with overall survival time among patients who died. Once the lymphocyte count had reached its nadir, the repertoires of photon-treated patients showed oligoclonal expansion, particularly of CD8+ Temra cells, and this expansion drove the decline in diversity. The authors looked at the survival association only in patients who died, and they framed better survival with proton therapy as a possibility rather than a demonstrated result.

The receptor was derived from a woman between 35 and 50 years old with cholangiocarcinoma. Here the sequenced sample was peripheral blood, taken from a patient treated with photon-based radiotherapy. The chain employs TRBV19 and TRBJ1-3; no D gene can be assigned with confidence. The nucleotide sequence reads TGTGCCAGTAGTCGTGATTACTCTGGAAACACCATATATTTT. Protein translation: CASSRDYSGNTIYF.